One and the same sample provided the 10 T cell receptor beta chains below, sequenced in a study of T cells in Graves' hyperthyroidism and ophthalmopathy (dated by TCRdb to about 2019). The library was produced with multiplex PCR. Data came from an Illumina HiSeq 2000. The TCR beta CDR3 regions were amplified from the RNA transcripts. The TCR CDR3 was subjected to a first round of RT-PCR using the HTBI primer set and the Qiagen OneStep RT-PCR kit. The public reads were run again by TCRdb, first through fastp at Q25 and then through MiXCR, and only productive beta chains were kept. A single entry per CDR3 protein holds the most common genes and DNA from its merged rows. Present in this sample are around 620,000 distinct CDR3 sequences, around 45% of which were seen just once. The top ten clones comprise roughly 20% of the sample. The sequenced sample was peripheral blood or thyroid tissue (not recorded which). The origin of the receptors is an adult woman with Graves' disease, either hyperthyroidism or ophthalmopathy (not recorded which).

This clonotype was detected many times. The CDR3 nucleotides read TGTGCCAGCAGTTTAGCGATGTACGAGCAGTACTTC. Translated, it gives CASSLAMYEQYF. V usage is TRBV12-3 or TRBV12-4 and J usage is TRBJ2-7; no firm D call. V lost 0 bases and J lost 4, with 4 bases in between. The CDR3 is made up of 12 amino acids.

V is TRBV10-1 and J is TRBJ2-1, with TRBD2 matching over 11 bases. This CDR3 spans 16 amino acids. With V trimmed by 7 bases and J by 1 base, 6 bases remained unmatched. Germline V gene lookup returns CDR1 WNHNN and CDR2 SYGVQD (reference sequence). The CDR3 loop reads CASNRTSGPSYNEQFF. In DNA, the CDR3 is TGCGCCAGCAACCGGACTAGCGGGCCTTCCTACAATGAGCAGTTCTTC.

In regard to this clonotype: A read error may explain this, as a much larger clone is one base away. This sequence joins TRBV10-3 and TRBJ1-1, with D perhaps TRBD1 (5 bases). V lost 10 bases to trimming and J lost 11 bases, with 17 bases between them. Germline V CDR1 and CDR2: ENHRY, SYGVKD. The CDR3 length is 11 residues. The CDR3 is CASIFDRGAFF. In DNA, the CDR3 is TGTGCCAGCATCTTTGACAGAGGGGCTTTCTTT.

This clonotype was seen many times. The rearrangement links TRBV4-2 to TRBJ2-7, with D tentatively TRBD1 or TRBD2 (5 bases each). The V and J ends lost 5 bases and 5 bases respectively, with 13 bases between them. Germline V CDR1 and CDR2: LGHNA, YNFKEQ. The CDR3 runs to 13 residues. The CDR3 sequence: CASSTPRGHEQYF. CDR3 DNA sequence: TGTGCCAGCAGCACCCCACGGGGCCACGAGCAGTACTTC.

At least ten counts were recorded for this clonotype. This rearrangement joins TRBV10-2 to TRBJ2-7; D might be TRBD2 (6 bases). The CDR3 runs to 13 residues. V was trimmed by 8 bases and J by 3 bases, leaving 14 bases between them. The germline V gene encodes CDR1 WSHSY and CDR2 SAAADI. CDR3 bases: TGCGCCAGCGCTGGCGGGGCAAACTACGAGCAGTACTTC. Its translation is CASAGGANYEQYF.

The V gene is TRBV7-9, the J gene TRBJ1-6, with D possibly matching TRBD1 (5 bases). CDR1 and CDR2 from the germline V gene are SEHNR and FQNEAQ (reference sequence). The CDR3 has 15 residues. Trimming cost V 6 bases and J 6 bases, with 15 bases left between them. The CDR3, as DNA: TGTGCCAGCAGTCCTGACAGTGAATTTAATTCACCCCTCCACTTT. Amino acid sequence: CASSPDSEFNSPLHF.

The V gene is TRBV10-3, the J gene TRBJ2-3, with 9 bases identical to TRBD2. J was trimmed by 2 bases and V by 10 bases; bases with no gene match: 7. The CDR3 spans 14 residues. Germline V CDR1 and CDR2: ENHRY, SYGVKD. The CDR3 sequence is CASRAGGFTDTQYF. CDR3 bases: TGTGCCAGCCGTGCGGGGGGGTTCACAGATACGCAGTATTTT.

V and J are TRBV12-3 or TRBV12-4 and TRBJ1-1; D not resolved. CDR3 length: 14 amino acids. With 4 bases removed from V and 2 bases from J, the gap between germline ends came to 11 bases. The CDR3 sequence: CASSYTVTNTEAFF. The CDR3 DNA sequence: TGTGCCAGCAGTTATACTGTAACAAACACTGAAGCTTTCTTT.

This clonotype was seen a few times. The chain is built from TRBV2 and TRBJ1-1; 7 positions match TRBD1. V dropped 11 bases and J dropped 0; count of bases not matched to a gene: 9. This CDR3 is 14 amino acids long. Germline V gene data show CDR1 as SNHLY and CDR2 as FYNNEI. CDR3 nucleotides: TGTGCCCCACGACAGGGACAAATGAACACTGAAGCTTTCTTT. It is translated as CAPRQGQMNTEAFF.

The chain couples TRBV20-1 to TRBJ1-5; 9 bases agree with TRBD1. CDR3 size: 15 residues. From germline, CDR1 is DFQATT and CDR2 SNEGSKA (reference sequence). The V segment lost 3 bases and the J segment 3 bases; nucleotides outside the gene matches: 6. DNA of the CDR3: TGCAGTGCTAGGGACAGGGGACCGATCAATCAGCCCCAGCATTTT. It yields the protein CSARDRGPINQPQHF.